These 27 T cell receptor beta chains were sequenced from one sample in a study of post-analysis software for immune sequencing data. General study results and limits: Controls showed lower frequencies than patients for several TRBV segments, and TRBV5-6, TRBV5-1 and TRBV20-1 were among these.

These TCRs are of unknown antigen specificity. Prepared TCR beta cDNA libraries contained unique molecular identifiers. A single record per CDR3 protein comes from TCRdb applying MiXCR to the PCR reads. The table has approximately 180,000 distinct CDR3 sequences, over 25% seen once. The specimen sequenced was blood. These receptors were obtained from a girl between 5 and 17 years old with multiple sclerosis.

The chain joins TRBV5-6 to TRBJ2-1, with D perhaps matching TRBD1 or TRBD2 (6 bases each). Germline-derived CDR1 and CDR2 are SGHDT and YYEEEE. V was pared by 4 bases and J by 0 bases, with 14 bases between. The CDR3 extends over 16 amino acids. The CDR3: CASSGGRGSSYNEQFF. As DNA, the CDR3 is TGTGCCAGCAGCGGGGGGCGGGGCAGCTCCTACAATGAGCAGTTCTTC.

This clonotype was detected only a few times. This chain connects TRBV7-3 to TRBJ2-3, with 11 bases identical to TRBD1. The CDR3 consists of 14 residues. Looked up from germline, CDR1 is SGHTA and CDR2 is FQGTGA. V shed 6 bases and J 7 bases; nucleotides not matched to a gene: 6. DNA of the CDR3: TGTGCCAGCAGTGCCGGGACAGGGGGAAATACGCAGTATTTT. It is translated as CASSAGTGGNTQYF.

On this clonotype itself: One end of the junction varies from germline; a read error may be responsible. This chain connects TRBV3-1 to TRBJ2-2; a possible D gene is TRBD2 (5 bases). CDR3 length equals 15 residues. CDR1 and CDR2 from the germline V gene are LGHDT and YNNKEL (reference sequence). In DNA form, the CDR3 reads TGTGCCAGCAGCCAAAGACCCTCGGATACCGGGGAGCGGTTTTTT. It codes for CASSQRPSDTGERFF.

With respect to this clonotype: A much more abundant neighbour one base away suggests this may be a read error. The chain uses TRBV4-1 and TRBJ2-1; D is unclear. V shed 0 bases and J shed 4 bases, with 13 bases lying between them. Looked up from germline, CDR1 is MGHRA and CDR2 is YSYEKL. The CDR3 length is 16 residues. For the CDR3, the DNA is TGCGCCAGCAGCCAAGACGGCAGCGAAACATACAATGAGCAGTTCTTC. As protein: CASSQDGSETYNEQFF.

This clonotype has just a few counts. The V gene is TRBV7-9, the J gene TRBJ1-5, with D possibly TRBD1 on 5 matching bases. This CDR3 contains 13 residues. Between the trimmed V and J ends, which lost 6 bases and 7 bases, there was a span of 13 bases. From germline, CDR1 is SEHNR and CDR2 FQNEAQ (reference sequence). Here the CDR3 DNA reads TGTGCCAGCAGTACAGGACTAGGGCAGCCCCAGCATTTT. Encoded protein: CASSTGLGQPQHF.

In its sample, this clonotype was seen many times. The chain carries TRBV5-1 and TRBJ2-7, with 7 bases matching TRBD1. Germline CDR1 is SGHRS and CDR2 is YFSETQ. The CDR3 extends over 13 amino acids. The junction had 6 bases not matched to a gene; V was cut back by 4 bases and J by 5 bases. The CDR3 bases are TGCGCCAGCAGCCCCAGGGGGATCCACGAGCAGTACTTC. Translating it yields CASSPRGIHEQYF.

As to this clonotype: A much bigger clone sits one base away, suggesting this may be a read error. This chain uses TRBV4-1 with TRBJ2-1; 7 bases align to TRBD2. The CDR3 length is 17 residues. Germline CDR1 reads MGHRA; CDR2 reads YSYEKL. The V gene end was trimmed by 1 base and the J gene end by 7 bases; junction bases not matched to a gene: 13. The CDR3: CASSQVVRELVWNEQFF. The CDR3 DNA reads TGCGCCAGCAGCCAAGTTGTGCGGGAGTTGGTCTGGAATGAGCAGTTCTTC.

The rearrangement uses TRBV6-6 and TRBJ2-5; TRBD2 might be the D (5 bases). Trimming left V 6 bases short and J 10 bases short, with 24 bases between. Germline V CDR1 and CDR2: MNHNY, SVGAGI (reference sequence). The CDR3 loop spans 15 amino acids. CDR3 nucleotides: TGTGCCAGCAGCTCTATCGATCGGGCTTGGGGAGACCAGTACTTC. Translated: CASSSIDRAWGDQYF.

About this clonotype: A much larger clone lies a single base off, so this may be a read error. This chain joins TRBV9 and TRBJ2-7; D is uncertain. Trimming took 4 bases from V and 5 from J, leaving 16 bases between them. The CDR3 spans 14 residues. The V gene's germline CDR1 is SGDLS and CDR2 YYNGEE. The CDR3 loop is CASSPTGRLDEQYF. Here the CDR3 DNA reads TGTGCCAGCAGCCCCACTGGCCGGTTGGACGAGCAGTACTTC.

This clonotype showed up just a few times. The V gene is TRBV6-2 or TRBV6-3, the J gene TRBJ1-5; weak D call: TRBD1 (6 bases). The germline V gene has CDR1 MNHEY and CDR2 SVGEGT. This CDR3 is 16 amino acids long. The V end was cut by 6 bases, the J end by 0 bases, with 15 bases between. Here the CDR3 reads CASSPGQYNSNQPQHF. DNA of the CDR3: TGTGCCAGCAGCCCAGGACAGTACAATAGCAATCAGCCCCAGCATTTT.

This clonotype was picked up many times. The gene calls are TRBV10-3 and TRBJ2-3, with D unresolved. The CDR3 length is 12 residues. Trimming pared 3 bases from V and 4 bases from J, leaving 5 bases between. Germline V gene sequence: CDR1 ENHRY, CDR2 SYGVKD. The CDR3 nucleotides are TGTGCCATCAGTGAAAGATCAGATACGCAGTATTTT. This gives the protein CAISERSDTQYF.

With respect to this clonotype: This may arise from a read error, as a much more abundant clone is one base away. The chain joins TRBV4-1 to TRBJ2-1, with 9 bases aligning to TRBD2. This CDR3 has 15 amino acids. V was pared by 7 bases and J by 4 bases, with 8 bases of the junction left unmatched. Germline V CDR1 and CDR2: MGHRA, YSYEKL. CDR3 sequence (DNA): TGCGCCAGCAACCATAGCGGGAGCTTTTACAATGAGCAGTTCTTC. This encodes CASNHSGSFYNEQFF.

This clonotype has at least ten counts. This chain uses TRBV27 with TRBJ2-7; 8 bases align to TRBD1. Trimming removed 4 bases from V and 4 bases from J; junction bases left unmatched: 6. The length of the CDR3 is 14 residues. Germline V gene sequence: CDR1 MNHEY, CDR2 SMNVEV (reference sequence). The CDR3 spells CASSSRQGKYEQYF. The CDR3 nucleotides are TGTGCCAGCAGTTCACGACAGGGGAAATACGAGCAGTACTTC.

The sample holds many counts of this clonotype. The J gene is TRBJ2-7, the V gene TRBV10-3; TRBD1 agrees at 11 bases. The germline gives CDR1 ENHRY, CDR2 SYGVKD. Unmatched junction bases numbered 2, after V lost 8 bases and J lost 5 bases. This CDR3 comprises 12 residues. CDR3 protein: CAIGQGADEQYF. The DNA for the CDR3 is TGTGCCATCGGACAGGGGGCAGACGAGCAGTACTTC.

This clonotype was observed many times. The chain couples TRBV5-1 to TRBJ2-3; D unresolved. V gave up 0 bases and J gave up 4 bases, with 15 bases separating them. Per the germline V gene, CDR1 is SGHRS and CDR2 is YFSETQ. The CDR3 contains 16 residues. The CDR3 is CASSLVQRSDSDTQYF. As DNA, the CDR3 is TGCGCCAGCAGCTTGGTCCAGCGATCGGATTCAGATACGCAGTATTTT.

With respect to this clonotype: A much larger clone sits a single nucleotide away, making a read error possible. The rearrangement joins TRBV4-1 to TRBJ2-4, with TRBD2 matching over 7 bases. The CDR3 sequence is 16 residues long. From germline, CDR1 is MGHRA and CDR2 YSYEKL. The CDR3 nucleotides read TGCGCCGGCAGCCAAGTCCTGCGGGAGCCCAAAAACATTCAGTACTTC. It translates to CAGSQVLREPKNIQYF.

As regards this clonotype: The junction and the germline gene differ at one end; a read error may be behind it. The rearrangement links TRBV9 to TRBJ2-3; D is undetermined. The germline CDR1 and CDR2 sequences are SGDLS and YYNGEE. This CDR3 is 16 amino acids long. CDR3 region: CACSVDRLLGTDTQYF. The DNA of the CDR3 is TGTGCCTGCAGCGTAGACCGACTCCTCGGCACAGATACGCAGTATTTT.

As concerns this clonotype: A much larger clone is a single base away; this may be a read error. The V call is TRBV20-1, the J call TRBJ2-5; 14 nucleotides align to TRBD2. This CDR3 has 16 amino acids. Germline CDR1 is DFQATT and CDR2 is SNEGSKA (reference sequence). CDR3 DNA sequence: TGCAGTGCTAGAGTTCCGACTAGCGGGAGGGAAGAGACCCAGAACTTC. Its protein is CSARVPTSGREETQNF.

As to this clonotype: One end of the junction does not line up with germline, which may come from a read error. This chain links TRBV4-1 with TRBJ1-2; D is possibly TRBD1 (5 bases). CDR3 length: 16 residues. Germline loops: CDR1 MGHRA, CDR2 YSYEKL. The CDR3 region has the DNA TGCACCAGCAGCGGTTTGCAGGGACCAGAAAACAGTGTCTACACCTTC. Translation: CTSSGLQGPENSVYTF.

This clonotype occurred a few times. The chain combines TRBV29-1 with TRBJ2-6; 8 bases map to TRBD2. Germline CDR1 and CDR2: SQVTM and ANQGSEA. V gave up 4 bases and J gave up 3 bases; unmatched junction bases: 5. CDR3 length equals 15 residues. CDR3 in DNA: TGCAGCGTTGGAGCGGGAGTGGGTGGGGCCAACGTCCTGACTTTC. It is translated as CSVGAGVGGANVLTF. The full variable domain, with the rest looked up from reference TRBV29-1 and TRBJ2-6, is SAVISQKPSRDICQRGTSLTIQCQVDSQVTMMFWYRQQPGQSLTLIATANQGSEATYESGFVIDKFPISRPNLTFSTLTVSNMSPEDSSIYLCSVGAGVGGANVLTFGAGSRLTVL.

Ten or more counts support this clonotype. The rearrangement uses TRBV7-2 and TRBJ2-3; TRBD2 agrees at 12 bases. The J segment lost 4 bases and the V segment lost 4 bases, leaving 3 bases of the junction unmatched. The germline gives CDR1 SGHTA, CDR2 FQGNSA. The CDR3 spans 15 residues. CDR3 amino acids: CASSSSGRAADTQYF. Written as DNA, the CDR3 is TGTGCCAGCAGCTCTAGCGGGAGGGCCGCAGATACGCAGTATTTT.

As concerns this clonotype: It may be a read error: a sequence one base away is much more abundant. The CDR3 DNA is TGTGCCAGCGGCCAAGATCGGGGTAATGTCTATGGCTACACCTTC. It yields the protein CASGQDRGNVYGYTF. The chain employs TRBV4-2 and TRBJ1-2; D is ambiguous. Germline V gene sequence: CDR1 LGHNA, CDR2 YNFKEQ. The CDR3 runs 15 residues.

This chain uses TRBV28 with TRBJ2-1, with D possibly matching TRBD1 (5 bases). This CDR3 contains 15 residues. Germline loops: CDR1 MDHEN, CDR2 SYDVKM. The V and J ends lost 2 bases and 3 bases respectively, with 11 bases between them. CDR3: CASSLPQDNYNEQFF. For the CDR3, the DNA is TGTGCCAGCAGTTTACCCCAGGACAACTACAATGAGCAGTTCTTC.

With regard to this clonotype: One base away lies a much larger clone, so this may be a sequencing read error. The chain employs TRBV5-1 and TRBJ2-5; D is uncertain. The CDR3 is 13 residues long. The V gene's germline CDR1 is SGHRS and CDR2 YFSETQ. V was cut by 4 bases and J by 4 bases, with 11 bases left in between. In DNA form, the CDR3 reads TGCGCCAGCAGCAAAGACGCGCCAGAGACCCAGTACTTC. Its protein is CASSKDAPETQYF.

In this sample, this clonotype turned up many times. The gene calls are TRBV7-9 and TRBJ2-7; no firm D call. Trimming removed 5 bases at V and 2 bases at J, with 10 bases between. From germline, CDR1 is SEHNR and CDR2 FQNEAQ (reference sequence). This CDR3 has 13 residues. The CDR3 sequence: CASSAGPAYEQYF. CDR3 sequence (DNA): TGTGCCAGCAGCGCCGGGCCAGCCTACGAGCAGTACTTC.

V usage is TRBV5-1 and J usage is TRBJ2-1; the match to TRBD2 covers 7 bases. With 4 bases clipped from V and 1 base from J, the junction kept 5 bases outside the gene matches. Germline-derived CDR1 and CDR2 are SGHRS and YFSETQ. The CDR3 length is 15 residues. For the CDR3, the DNA is TGCGCCAGCAGCGGCGGGAGTCGGTCCTACAATGAGCAGTTCTTC. Residues: CASSGGSRSYNEQFF.

Only one count was recorded for this clonotype. This may arise from a read error, as a much more abundant clone is one base away. V usage is TRBV15 and J usage is TRBJ2-1, with D uncertain. Germline-derived CDR1 and CDR2 are LNHNV and YYDKDF (reference sequence). V lost 5 bases to trimming and J lost 6 bases, with 17 bases between them. The CDR3 runs 15 residues. For the CDR3, the DNA is TGTGCCACCAGCGGTGCCCGAGACATCGGCAATGAGCAGTTCTTC. This sequence encodes CATSGARDIGNEQFF.